This entry is about one T cell receptor (beta chain). Its antigen is unknown. The data stem from a study of post-analysis software for immune sequencing data. Germline CDR1 is KGHSH and CDR2 is LQKENI. Trimming cost V 4 bases and J 0 bases; bases outside gene matches: 10. This CDR3 spans 17 amino acids. Prepared libraries of TCR beta cDNA carried unique molecular identifiers. MiXCR, applied by TCRdb to the PCR reads, yields one record per CDR3 protein. The repertoire holds roughly 870,000 distinct CDR3 sequences, with approximately 53% as singletons. General study points: Among roughly 5 TRBV segments more frequent in patients than controls were TRBV5-6, TRBV5-1 and TRBV20-1.

The specimen sequenced was blood. The V gene is TRBV18, the J gene TRBJ2-7; 9 bases are a match to TRBD1. The sequence came from a girl between 10 and 17 years old with multiple sclerosis. The CDR3 bases are TGTGCCAGCTCACTCTTCAGGACAGGGGAAAGCTCCTACGAGCAGTACTTC. Translating it yields CASSLFRTGESSYEQYF.